These 18 T cell receptor beta chains originate from one sample sequenced in a study of blood T cell repertoires in COVID-19. Using immunoSEQ multiplex PCR, the repertoire was profiled, and TCRdb retains in-frame clones only, with some absent. This table holds 150,000 or so clones, approximately 74% found once. Sequenced input: peripheral blood. The source of these receptors is a woman in her 70s with acute or convalescent COVID-19.

This clone has ten or more counts. The chain joins TRBV7-2 to TRBJ2-7; D gene uncertain. Germline V gene data show CDR1 as SGHTA and CDR2 as FQGNSA. The CDR3 extends over 15 amino acids. Trimming took off 9 bases at V and 0 bases at J, with 18 bases between the two ends. CDR3 protein: CASSINRLSSYEQYF. The CDR3 DNA reads as TGTGCCAGTTCCATAAACAGATTATCCTCCTACGAGCAGTACTTC.

This clone has only one observation. The chain combines TRBV25-1 with TRBJ2-7; D is perhaps TRBD2 (7 bases). The CDR3 is made up of 15 amino acids. Germline CDR1 and CDR2: MGHDK and SYGVNS. Deletions cut 6 bases from V and 2 bases from J, with 17 bases between. CDR3 in DNA: TGTGCCAGCAGCCGAGGGGGGGGAATGACCTACGAGCAGTACTTC. Its translation is CASSRGGGMTYEQYF.

The rearrangement uses TRBV4-3 and TRBJ2-3, with 9 bases fitting TRBD1. The CDR3 totals 13 residues. The junction had 8 bases not matched to a gene; V was cut back by 1 base and J by 15 bases. In germline, CDR1 is LGHNA, CDR2 YSLEER. The CDR3 reads CASSQGDRAPRYF. As DNA, the CDR3 is TGCGCCAGCAGCCAAGGGGACAGGGCCCCCCGATATTTT.

This clone came up a few times. CDR3 nucleotide sequence: TGTGCCAGCAGTGAATTTGCGGGGACAGCCTCTAATCAGCCCCAGCATTTT. Amino acids: CASSEFAGTASNQPQHF. The rearrangement joins TRBV6-1 to TRBJ1-5; TRBD1 aligns across 7 bases. The CDR3 consists of 17 residues. CDR1 MNHNS and CDR2 SASEGT come from the germline V gene. V was pared by 2 bases and J by 4 bases, with 11 bases of the junction left unmatched.

This clone was detected only a few times. The same CDR3 can be traced to other DNA sequences in this sample. V gene TRBV19 combines with J gene TRBJ1-1; unclear D gene. V was trimmed by 1 base and J by 0 bases, leaving 9 bases between them. CDR1 and CDR2 from the germline V gene are LNHDA and SQIVND (reference sequence). The CDR3 contains 15 residues. CDR3 nucleotides: TGTGCCAGTAGTATAGGGTCAGGCATGAACACTGAAGCTTTCTTT. This translates into CASSIGSGMNTEAFF.

V and J are TRBV10-1 and TRBJ2-7; D is perhaps TRBD1 (6 bases). Germline V lookup: CDR1 WNHNN, CDR2 SYGVQD (reference sequence). The CDR3 has 13 amino acids. Trimming removed 5 bases at V and 2 bases at J, with 10 bases between. The chain's CDR3 is CASSSTGTYEQYF. The CDR3 DNA reads as TGCGCCAGCAGTTCGACAGGAACCTACGAGCAGTACTTC.

The chain uses TRBV5-1 and TRBJ2-1, with TRBD2 identical over 7 bases. V gave up 4 bases and J gave up 6 bases; unmatched junction bases: 10. The germline gives CDR1 SGHRS, CDR2 YFSETQ. The CDR3 covers 15 residues. The CDR3 is CASSRSGTNVNEQFF. The CDR3 DNA reads TGCGCCAGCAGCAGATCCGGGACTAACGTCAATGAGCAGTTCTTC.

The chain uses TRBV7-2 and TRBJ2-7; D perhaps matches TRBD1 (5 bases). Germline assignment: CDR1 SGHTA and CDR2 FQGNSA. This CDR3 region has 14 residues. V was shortened by 3 bases and J by 4 bases, with 13 bases between the two germline ends. The CDR3 DNA sequence: TGTGCCAGCAGCTTTTCGACAGAGACATACGAGCAGTACTTC. It encodes CASSFSTETYEQYF.

The genes are TRBV14 and TRBJ2-1, with a weak D call TRBD2 (5 bases). The CDR3 totals 16 residues. Trimming stripped 2 bases from V and 0 bases from J, with 11 bases between. Germline CDR1 and CDR2: SGHDN and FVKESK. CDR3 protein: CASSQREGSSYNEQFF. CDR3 DNA: TGTGCCAGCAGCCAAAGGGAAGGGAGCTCCTACAATGAGCAGTTCTTC. The complete variable domain, with remaining parts taken from reference TRBV14 and TRBJ2-1, reads EAGVTQFPSHSVIEKGQTVTLRCDPISGHDNLYWYRRVMGKEIKFLLHFVKESKQDESGMPNNRFLAERTGGTYSTLKVQPAELEDSGVYFCASSQREGSSYNEQFFGPGTRLTVL.

This clone appeared once. V usage is TRBV30 and J usage is TRBJ1-6; D is perhaps TRBD1 (6 bases). This CDR3 region has 14 residues. V dropped 4 bases and J dropped 2 bases, with 9 bases sitting between them. Germline-derived CDR1 and CDR2 are GTSNPN and SVGIG (reference sequence). The CDR3 DNA reads as TGTGCCTGGAATACAGGGCCCTATAATTCACCCCTCCACTTT. Residues: CAWNTGPYNSPLHF. Using reference TRBV30 and TRBJ1-6 for the parts outside the CDR3, the full variable domain is SQTIHQWPATLVQPVGSPLSLECTVEGTSNPNLYWYRQAAGRGLQLLFYSVGIGQISSEVPQNLSASRPQDRQFILSSKKLLLSDSGFYLCAWNTGPYNSPLHFGNGTRLTVT.

About this clone itself: A junction end diverges from the germline sequence, so it may reflect a read error. The rearrangement joins TRBV4-1 to TRBJ1-1; possible D gene TRBD1, 5 bases. From germline, CDR1 is MGHRA and CDR2 YSYEKL. This CDR3 is built from 13 residues. As DNA, the CDR3 is TGCGCCAGCAGCCAAGATCTAGAGGACACCAAAACCTTT. Translated, it gives CASSQDLEDTKTF.

This clone was recorded only once. This rearrangement joins TRBV5-1 to TRBJ2-7, with 12 bases identical to TRBD2. The length of the CDR3 is 15 residues. V lost 0 bases to trimming and J lost 4 bases; unmatched junction nucleotides: 2. Germline V gives CDR1 SGHRS, CDR2 YFSETQ. The DNA for the CDR3 is TGCGCCAGCAGCTTGGCTAGCGGGAGGGCTTACGAGCAGTACTTC. It codes for CASSLASGRAYEQYF.

The genes are TRBV27 and TRBJ1-4, with D tentatively TRBD1 (6 bases). The germline V and J ends were trimmed by 5 bases and 7 bases, with 14 bases remaining between them. CDR3 length: 14 residues. From germline, CDR1 is MNHEY and CDR2 SMNVEV (reference sequence). As DNA, the CDR3 is TGTGCCAGCAGTCCCCAGGGGAGAGGTGAAAAACTGTTTTTT. It specifies CASSPQGRGEKLFF. Based on the CDR3 plus reference TRBV27 and TRBJ1-4, the full variable domain is EAQVTQNPRYLITVTGKKLTVTCSQNMNHEYMSWYRQDPGLGLRQIYYSMNVEVTDKGDVPEGYKVSRKEKRNFPLILESPSPNQTSLYFCASSPQGRGEKLFFGSGTQLSVL.

The table lists this clone with a few counts. J is TRBJ2-1 and V is TRBV7-3; possible D gene TRBD2, 6 bases. Trimming left V 5 bases short and J 0 bases short, with 14 bases between. CDR1 and CDR2 from the germline V gene are SGHTA and FQGTGA. This CDR3 is built from 16 residues. The CDR3 coding sequence is TGTGCCAGCAGCAATAGGGCCGGGAGCTCCTACAATGAGCAGTTCTTC. It encodes CASSNRAGSSYNEQFF.

The V and J genes are TRBV4-1 and TRBJ1-4, with D uncertain. Trimming removed 0 bases from V and 12 bases from J, with 17 bases in between. CDR1 and CDR2 from the germline V gene are MGHRA and YSYEKL. The length of the CDR3 is 15 residues. The CDR3 nucleotides are TGCGCCAGCAGCCAAGATCTCCAGAGCATGCGGGAACTGTTTTTT. Translation: CASSQDLQSMRELFF.

The CDR3 nucleotides are TGTGCCAGCAGCCGGAGGGAGGGGTCCGGTGAGCAGTTCTTC. Translation gives CASSRREGSGEQFF. The chain links TRBV3-1 (or the pseudogene TRBV3-2) to TRBJ2-1; TRBD2 matches at 7 bases. This CDR3 spans 14 amino acids. V was clipped by 4 bases and J by 9 bases; unmatched bases: 9. Germline CDR1 LGHDT, CDR2 YNNKEL (reference sequence).

The chain's CDR3 is CASSQDWTNLNYGYTF. CDR3 in DNA: TGCGCCAGCAGCCAAGATTGGACAAACTTGAACTATGGCTACACCTTC. The chain uses TRBV4-3 and TRBJ1-2; maybe TRBD1 (5 bases). The CDR3 sequence is 16 residues long. Trimming cost V 0 bases and J 2 bases, with 13 bases left between them. Germline loops: CDR1 LGHNA, CDR2 YSLEER.

This clone was seen only once. The chain combines TRBV3-1 (or the pseudogene TRBV3-2) with TRBJ1-2, with D possibly TRBD1 on 6 matching bases. This CDR3 spans 13 amino acids. Germline lookup yields CDR1 LGHDT and CDR2 YNNKEL (reference sequence). V lost 6 bases and J 2 bases, leaving 10 bases between the germline ends. The CDR3 loop reads CASRPTGNYGYTF. CDR3 sequence (DNA): TGTGCCAGCAGGCCCACAGGGAACTATGGCTACACCTTC.